This TCR beta chain stems from a study of high-grade serous ovarian cancer treatment subgroups (dated by TCRdb to about 2021). Regarding the complete study: A mean of around 14,000 reads and about 7,500 unique TCR beta rearrangements per sample was generated by sequencing. The study profiled TCR beta repertoires in high-grade serous ovarian cancer patients grouped by complete gross resection or neoadjuvant chemotherapy response under a laparoscopic triage algorithm. The 30-patient cohort included ten or so patients with no residual disease after primary surgery (R0), ten or so excellent NACT responders, and ten or so poor NACT responders. In total there were approximately 94 samples, since every patient provided one primary tumor sample and two metastatic tumor samples.

Tumor samples were obtained before definitive surgery or chemotherapy. Genomic DNA was extracted by the MD Anderson Biospecimen Extraction Resource, and TCR sequencing was done by the MD Anderson Cancer Genomics Laboratory. In the case of this clone: Its target antigen remains unknown. The input lacks base qualities; no much larger clone sits a single base away.

General findings and caveats noted by the study authors: TCR repertoire analyses were focused on CDR3, and CDR1 and CDR2 were not analyzed. Repertoire similarity ranging from roughly 0.095 to 0.8 was observed between tumors from the same patient, whereas almost no similarity was observed between different patients. Spatial information was not captured by bulk tumor TCR sequencing, so insight into HGSC tumor complexity and diversity was limited. TCR clonal relatedness showed a positive correlation with neoantigen level and a trend toward positive correlation with copy number variation and mutation load from whole-genome sequencing.

Trimming takes 5 bases off V and 7 bases off J; junction bases not matched to a gene: 8. CDR1 and CDR2 are drawn from the germline V gene: LGHNT, FRNRAP. From its cysteine to its phenylalanine, the CDR3 spans 15 amino acids. The only DNA kept is the CDR3, 45 bases in frame from the first base. High-throughput TCR profiling via ImmunoSEQ was performed on the 100 or so tumor samples. As for the authors' bioinformatics: Richness (unique productive sequences), clonality, evenness and relatedness were included as repertoire diversity metrics, and similarity between samples was assessed with the Bhattacharyya coefficient. A sensitivity analysis excluded TCRs with fewer than two reads and gave consistent conclusions. The source is immuneACCESS, and TCRdb retained only in-frame sequences with V and J called. Part of the clones is not carried over; for the studies checked, unresolved V genes explain less than half of this, and the remainder is unexplained. The V and J calls and clone size were taken over from that table, and D and trimming were inferred from the DNA. This sample comprises 19,000 or so clones, 75% of them detected only once. Approximately 6.6% of the sample rests with the top ten.

The specimen was tumor tissue. The chain was built from TRBV12-5 and TRBJ1-5, with 10 bases aligning to TRBD1. This receptor was obtained from a human donor with high-grade serous ovarian cancer. The DNA is as follows: TGTGCTAGTGGTGCGGGACAGGGGTTGGTACAGCCCCAGCATTTT. Its protein reads: CASGAGQGLVQPQHF.